A selection of T cell receptor beta chains follows, all from one sample in a study of control samples from healthy donors and cancer patients. Produced via immunoSEQ multiplex PCR; TCRdb's table is partial and in-frame only. The sample shows about 200,000 clones, about 91% of them seen only once. The sequenced sample was blood. The source of these receptors is a young man in good health. Each CDR3 is given with its conserved first and last residue.

TRBJ1-4	TRBV19	CASRRDSNEKLFF
TRBJ2-7	TRBV6-5	CASSYRGGSYEQYF
TRBJ1-2	TRBV27	CASKQGDAGRGYGYTF
TRBJ1-5	TRBV27	CASSFWGDQPQHF
TRBJ1-4	TRBV7-9	CASSPKTAATNEKLFF
TRBJ1-5	TRBV27	CASSFTGTSNQPQHF
TRBJ2-3	TRBV9	CASSVTGGSGTDTQYF
TRBJ2-1	TRBV13	CASSLAGRYNEQFF
TRBJ1-1	TRBV27	CASSSGFRNTEAFF
TRBJ1-6	TRBV5-1	CASSPAGGAYNSPLHF
TRBJ2-3	TRBV20-1	CSARLPGHQYF
TRBJ1-5	TRBV18	CASSPFQGADQPQHF
TRBJ2-2	TRBV5-1	CASSLVAGSTGELFF
TRBJ1-6	TRBV7-9	CASSLGPDILHF